In this sample, the clone carrying this T cell receptor (beta chain) turned up once. Its antigen remains unknown. The sample is drawn from a study of cytomegalovirus exposure and HLA in healthy donors. Turning to the study itself: A data release that came early held approximately 85 million unique TCRs from HLA-typed donors. Findings of the study overall: For most subjects, TCR beta sequences were reported to predict HLA-A and HLA-B alleles with accuracy. A later analysis found that most CMV-associated TCR beta chains appeared HLA-restricted.

Germline CDR1 reads PRHDT; CDR2 reads FYEKMQ (reference sequence). This CDR3 contains 13 residues. Trimming left V 5 bases short and J 2 bases short, with 6 bases between. PCR employed 60 Vbeta and 13 Jbeta primers. The method was immunoSEQ multiplex PCR; TCRdb's version includes in-frame clones alone and lacks a portion of them. The sample records about 150,000 clones, roughly 80% being singletons. Sequences were obtained from PBMCs. J is TRBJ2-2 and V is TRBV13; D not certain. This TCR was sampled from a woman aged 50 to 60 in good health and CMV-seropositive. The CDR3 DNA follows: TGTGCCAGCAGCGGCGGCAACACCGGGGAGCTGTTTTTT. Residues: CASSGGNTGELFF.